This TCR beta chain comes out of a study of T cell changes during pregnancy in multiple sclerosis. Assay: immunoSEQ multiplex PCR; the TCRdb copy retains only in-frame clones and omits some. The sample holds more than 80,000 clones, 80% to 95% seen once. Germline V gives CDR1 MNHEY, CDR2 SVGAGI. The CDR3 sequence is 15 residues long. V lost 5 bases and J lost 2; bases outside the gene matches: 9. The rearrangement joins TRBV6-5 to TRBJ2-7; 7 nucleotides align to TRBD2. Specimen: peripheral blood, collected in the first trimester of pregnancy. This TCR came from a female donor with multiple sclerosis, enrolled in a pregnancy study. CDR3 residues: CASSRDWGGTYEQYF. CDR3 bases: TGTGCCAGCAGTAGGGACTGGGGAGGGACCTACGAGCAGTACTTC.